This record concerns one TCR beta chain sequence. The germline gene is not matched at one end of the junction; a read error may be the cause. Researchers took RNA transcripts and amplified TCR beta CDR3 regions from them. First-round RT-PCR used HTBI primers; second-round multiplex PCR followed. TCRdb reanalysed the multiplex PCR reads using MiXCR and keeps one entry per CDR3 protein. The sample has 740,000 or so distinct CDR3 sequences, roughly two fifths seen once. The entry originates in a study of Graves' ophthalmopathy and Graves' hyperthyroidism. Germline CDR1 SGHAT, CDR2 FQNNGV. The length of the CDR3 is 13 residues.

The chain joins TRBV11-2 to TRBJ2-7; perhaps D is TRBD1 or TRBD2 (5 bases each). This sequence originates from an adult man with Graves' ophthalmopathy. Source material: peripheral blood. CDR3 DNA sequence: TGTGCCGGCAGCTCGGGACCGTCCTACGAGCAGTACTTC. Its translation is CAGSSGPSYEQYF. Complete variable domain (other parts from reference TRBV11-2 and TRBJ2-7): EAGVAQSPRYKIIEKRQSVAFWCNPISGHATLYWYQQILGQGPKLLIQFQNNGVVDDSQLPKDRFSAERLKGVDSTLKIQPAKLEDSAVYLCAGSSGPSYEQYFGPGTRLTVT.